This section outlines one TCR beta chain sequence together with its context. The sample is drawn from a study of technical replicates of blood from a few donors. Only in-frame clones appear in the TCRdb table, and some are missing; sequencing was by immunoSEQ multiplex PCR. This sample has 70,000 to 95,000 clones, with about 91% found just once. The CDR3 runs to 13 residues. Trimming took 5 bases from V and 5 from J; bases not matched to a gene: 5. Germline assignment: CDR1 WNHNN and CDR2 SYGVQD (reference sequence). The rearrangement joins TRBV10-1 to TRBJ1-1, with 7 bases identical to TRBD1. This clonotype originated in a human donor in good health. Some clones in this sample may be carry-over from other donors' samples. Sequencing was done on a sample of T cells isolated from PBMCs. CDR3 coding DNA: TGCGCCAGCAGTTATAGGGGGCCGACTGAAGCTTTCTTT. It translates to CASSYRGPTEAFF.